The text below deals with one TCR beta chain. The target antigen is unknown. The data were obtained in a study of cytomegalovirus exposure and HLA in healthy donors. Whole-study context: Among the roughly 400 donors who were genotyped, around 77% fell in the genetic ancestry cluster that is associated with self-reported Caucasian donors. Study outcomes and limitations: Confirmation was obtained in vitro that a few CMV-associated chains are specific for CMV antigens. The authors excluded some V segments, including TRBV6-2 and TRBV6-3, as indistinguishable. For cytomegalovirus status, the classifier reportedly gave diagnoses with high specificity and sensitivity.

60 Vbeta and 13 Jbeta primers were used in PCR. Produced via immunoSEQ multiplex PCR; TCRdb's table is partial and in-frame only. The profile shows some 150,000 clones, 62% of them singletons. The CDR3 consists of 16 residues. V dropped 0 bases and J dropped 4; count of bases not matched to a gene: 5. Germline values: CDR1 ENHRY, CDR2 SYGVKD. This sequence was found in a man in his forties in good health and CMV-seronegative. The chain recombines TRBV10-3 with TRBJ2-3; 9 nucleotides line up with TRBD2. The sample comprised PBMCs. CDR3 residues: CAISESVPSGADTQYF. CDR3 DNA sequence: TGTGCCATCAGTGAGTCGGTCCCTAGCGGGGCAGATACGCAGTATTTT.